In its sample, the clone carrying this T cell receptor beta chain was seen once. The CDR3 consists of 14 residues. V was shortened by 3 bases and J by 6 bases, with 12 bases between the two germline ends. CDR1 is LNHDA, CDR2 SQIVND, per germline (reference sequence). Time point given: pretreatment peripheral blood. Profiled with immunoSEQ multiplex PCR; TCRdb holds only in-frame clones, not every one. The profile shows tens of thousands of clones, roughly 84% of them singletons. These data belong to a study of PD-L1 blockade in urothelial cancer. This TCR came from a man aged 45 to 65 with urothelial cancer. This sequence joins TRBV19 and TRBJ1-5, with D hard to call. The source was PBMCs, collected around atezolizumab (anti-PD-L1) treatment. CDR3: CASSIGQVGQPQHF. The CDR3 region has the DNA TGTGCCAGTAGTATTGGCCAGGTGGGTCAGCCCCAGCATTTT.